This TCR beta chain appears in the sequencing data of a study of blood T cell repertoires in COVID-19. Across the whole study: Some COVID-19 samples were acute and others convalescent; all came from the United States, Italy and Spain. T cells, B-cell-depleted T cells, or PBMCs supplied cDNA or gDNA.

In the original workflow: Quantification of nucleated cells was approximated via reference gene primer amplification. Repertoires were generated with immunoSEQ multiplex PCR, while TCRdb's copy carries only in-frame clones and drops some. V and J calls plus clone size are reproduced from that table; the DNA served to infer D and trimming. The sample lists about 280,000 clones; around nine tenths were seen once. Per the germline V gene, CDR1 is LNHDA and CDR2 is SQIVND (reference sequence). CDR3 length equals 14 residues. V lost 2 bases and J 8 bases, leaving 15 bases between the germline ends. The genes are TRBV19 and TRBJ1-2; no definite D call. The sequence was obtained from a man in his fifties with acute or convalescent COVID-19. Sequencing used peripheral blood. DNA for the CDR3: TGTGCCAGTAGTATAACCCGAGGTCCGGGAGGCTACACCTTC. Translation gives CASSITRGPGGYTF. The entire variable domain, with the rest obtained from reference TRBV19 and TRBJ1-2, is as follows: DGGITQSPKYLFRKEGQNVTLSCEQNLNHDAMYWYRQDPGQGLRLIYYSQIVNDFQKGDIAEGYSVSREKKESFPLTVTSAQKNPTAFYLCASSITRGPGGYTFGSGTRLTVV.